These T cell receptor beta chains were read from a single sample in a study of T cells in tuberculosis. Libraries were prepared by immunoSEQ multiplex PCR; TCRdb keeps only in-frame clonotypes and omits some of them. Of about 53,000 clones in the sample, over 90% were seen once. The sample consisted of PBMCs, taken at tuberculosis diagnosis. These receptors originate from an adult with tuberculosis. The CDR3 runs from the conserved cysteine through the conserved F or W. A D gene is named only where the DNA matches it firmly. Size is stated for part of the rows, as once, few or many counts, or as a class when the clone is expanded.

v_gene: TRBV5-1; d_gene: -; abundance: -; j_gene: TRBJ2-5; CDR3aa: CASSHIDTAQETQYF; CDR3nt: TGCGCCAGCAGCCACATAGACACGGCCCAAGAGACCCAGTACTTC
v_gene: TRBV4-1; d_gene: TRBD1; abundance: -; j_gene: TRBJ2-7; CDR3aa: CASSQVGTGVGYEQYF; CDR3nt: TGCGCCAGCAGCCAAGTGGGGACAGGGGTGGGTTACGAGCAGTACTTC
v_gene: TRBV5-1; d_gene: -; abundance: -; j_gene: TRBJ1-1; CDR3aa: CASSLKDDSEAFF; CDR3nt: TGCGCCAGCAGCTTGAAGGACGACAGTGAGGCTTTCTTT
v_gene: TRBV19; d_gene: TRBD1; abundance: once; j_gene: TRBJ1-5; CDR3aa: CASSGRQGGNQPQHF; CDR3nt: TGTGCCAGTAGCGGTCGACAGGGTGGCAATCAGCCCCAGCATTTT
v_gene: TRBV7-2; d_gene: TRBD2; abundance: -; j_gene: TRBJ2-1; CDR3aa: CASSLTPSGRPNNNEQFF; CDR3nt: TGTGCCAGCAGCTTAACCCCTAGCGGGAGGCCCAATAACAATGAGCAGTTCTTC
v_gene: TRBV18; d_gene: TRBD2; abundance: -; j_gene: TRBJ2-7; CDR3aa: CASSGTSGNPEYF; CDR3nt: TGTGCCAGCTCCGGGACTAGCGGGAATCCAGAGTACTTC
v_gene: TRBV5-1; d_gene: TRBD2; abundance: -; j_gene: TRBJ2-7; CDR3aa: CASSFGVTGEGEQYF; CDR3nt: TGCGCCAGCAGCTTCGGGGTGACGGGGGAGGGCGAGCAGTACTTC
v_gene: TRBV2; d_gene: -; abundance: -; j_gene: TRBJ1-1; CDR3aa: CASYGLGYTEAFF; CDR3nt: TGTGCCAGCTACGGGTTAGGATACACTGAAGCTTTCTTT
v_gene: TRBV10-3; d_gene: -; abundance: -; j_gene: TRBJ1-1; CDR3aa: CAISRTDMNTEAFF; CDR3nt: TGTGCCATCAGTCGAACCGACATGAACACTGAAGCTTTCTTT
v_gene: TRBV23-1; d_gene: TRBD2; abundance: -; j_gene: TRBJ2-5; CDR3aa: CASSAGLAEETQYF; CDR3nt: TGCGCCAGCAGCGCAGGACTAGCGGAGGAGACCCAGTACTTC
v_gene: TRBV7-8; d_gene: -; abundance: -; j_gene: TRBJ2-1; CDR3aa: CASSSRGAFASYNEQFF; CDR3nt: TGTGCCAGCAGCTCCAGGGGGGCGTTTGCCTCCTACAATGAGCAGTTCTTC
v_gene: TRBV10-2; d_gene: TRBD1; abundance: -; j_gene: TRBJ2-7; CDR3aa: CASSPRTGYYEQYF; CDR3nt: TGCGCCAGCAGCCCTCGGACAGGGTACTACGAGCAGTACTTC
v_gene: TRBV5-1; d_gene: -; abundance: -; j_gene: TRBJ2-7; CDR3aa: CASSFHYDPTYEQYF; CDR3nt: TGCGCCAGCAGCTTCCACTATGACCCCACCTACGAGCAGTACTTC
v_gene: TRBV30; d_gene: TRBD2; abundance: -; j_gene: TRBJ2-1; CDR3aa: CAWSGGTSSYNEQFF; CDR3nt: TGTGCCTGGAGCGGGGGGACTAGCTCCTACAATGAGCAGTTCTTC
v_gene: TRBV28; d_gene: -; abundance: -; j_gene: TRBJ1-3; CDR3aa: CASSLSMGSVDTIYF; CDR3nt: TGTGCCAGCAGTTTATCGATGGGGAGCGTAGACACCATATATTTT
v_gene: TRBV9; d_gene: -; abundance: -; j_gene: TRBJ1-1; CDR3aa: CASSVGDMFNTEAFF; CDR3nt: TGTGCCAGCAGCGTAGGGGACATGTTCAACACTGAAGCTTTCTTT
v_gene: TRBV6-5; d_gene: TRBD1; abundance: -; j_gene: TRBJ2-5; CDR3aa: CASSYRGTGQETQYF; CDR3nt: TGTGCCAGCAGTTACCGAGGGACAGGGCAAGAGACCCAGTACTTC
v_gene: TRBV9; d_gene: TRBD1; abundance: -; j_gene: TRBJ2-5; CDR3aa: CASSVGGQGPETQYF; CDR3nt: TGTGCCAGCAGCGTAGGGGGACAGGGGCCGGAGACCCAGTACTTC
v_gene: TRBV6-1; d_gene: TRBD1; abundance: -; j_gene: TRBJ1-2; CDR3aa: CASSGTGVGYTF; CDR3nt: TGTGCCAGCAGTGGGACAGGGGTGGGCTACACCTTC
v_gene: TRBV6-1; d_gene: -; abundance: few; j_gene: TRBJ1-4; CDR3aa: CASRPGVVEEKLFF; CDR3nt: TGTGCCAGCAGGCCAGGGGTAGTGGAAGAAAAACTGTTTTTT
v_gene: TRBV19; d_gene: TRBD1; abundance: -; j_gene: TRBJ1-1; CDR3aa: CASSNGQDMNTEAFF; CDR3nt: TGTGCCAGTAGTAACGGACAGGACATGAACACTGAAGCTTTCTTT
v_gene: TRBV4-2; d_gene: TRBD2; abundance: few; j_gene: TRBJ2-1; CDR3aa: CASSLSGGGEYNEQFF; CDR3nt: TGTGCCAGCAGCCTATCGGGAGGTGGGGAATACAATGAGCAGTTCTTC
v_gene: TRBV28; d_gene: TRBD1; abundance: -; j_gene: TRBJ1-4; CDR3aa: CASSGGGQGHEKLFF; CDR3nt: TGTGCCAGCAGTGGGGGAGGACAGGGACATGAAAAACTGTTTTTT
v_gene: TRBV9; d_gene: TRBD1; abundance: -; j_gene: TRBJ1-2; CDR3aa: CASSLTGLYNYGYTF; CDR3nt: TGTGCCAGCAGCCTGACAGGGCTTTATAACTATGGCTACACCTTC
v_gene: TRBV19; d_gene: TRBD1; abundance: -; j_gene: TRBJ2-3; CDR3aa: CASSKGGQGGTDTQYF; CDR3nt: TGTGCCAGTAGCAAGGGGGGACAGGGAGGGACAGATACGCAGTATTTT
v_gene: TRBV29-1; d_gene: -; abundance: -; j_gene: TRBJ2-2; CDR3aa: CSVAVPQGNTGELFF; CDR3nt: TGCAGCGTTGCGGTACCTCAGGGAAACACCGGGGAGCTGTTTTTT
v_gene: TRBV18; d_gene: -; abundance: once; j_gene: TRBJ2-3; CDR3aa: CASSLQPSADTQYF; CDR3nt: TGTGCCAGCTCACTCCAACCTAGCGCAGATACGCAGTATTTT
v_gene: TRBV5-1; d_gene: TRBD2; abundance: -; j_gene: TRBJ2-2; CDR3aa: CASSLATSGKAGELFF; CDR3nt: TGCGCCAGCAGCTTGGCTACTAGCGGGAAAGCCGGGGAGCTGTTTTTT
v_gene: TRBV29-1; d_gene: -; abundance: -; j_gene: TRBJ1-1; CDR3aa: CSVATHTLMNTEAFF; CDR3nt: TGCAGCGTTGCAACTCATACCCTTATGAACACTGAAGCTTTCTTT
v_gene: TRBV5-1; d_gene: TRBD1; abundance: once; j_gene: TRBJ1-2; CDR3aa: CASSLDRGNYGYTF; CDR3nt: TGCGCCAGCAGCTTGGACAGGGGAAACTATGGCTACACCTTC
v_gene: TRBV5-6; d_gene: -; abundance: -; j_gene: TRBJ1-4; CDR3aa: CASSLLLSNEKLFF; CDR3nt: TGTGCCAGCAGCTTGTTACTGAGTAATGAAAAACTGTTTTTT
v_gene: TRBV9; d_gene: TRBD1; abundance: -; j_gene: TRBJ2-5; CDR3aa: CASSVRGLSETQYF; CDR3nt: TGTGCCAGCAGCGTAAGGGGGCTGTCAGAGACCCAGTACTTC
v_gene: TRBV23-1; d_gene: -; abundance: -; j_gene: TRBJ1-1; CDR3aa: CASSHTTETRDTEAFF; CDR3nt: TGCGCCAGCAGTCACACCACTGAAACACGGGACACTGAAGCTTTCTTT
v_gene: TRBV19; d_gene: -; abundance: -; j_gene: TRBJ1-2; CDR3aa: CASRPGSGYGYTF; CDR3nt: TGTGCCAGTAGACCAGGCAGCGGCTATGGCTACACCTTC
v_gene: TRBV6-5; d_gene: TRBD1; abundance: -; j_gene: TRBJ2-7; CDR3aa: CASRKTRDSTYEQYF; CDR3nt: TGTGCCAGCAGGAAAACTCGGGACAGTACCTACGAGCAGTACTTC
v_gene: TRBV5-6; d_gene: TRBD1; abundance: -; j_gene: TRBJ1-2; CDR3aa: CASSPVGTAKNGYTF; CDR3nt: TGTGCCAGCAGCCCGGTTGGGACAGCCAAGAATGGCTACACCTTC
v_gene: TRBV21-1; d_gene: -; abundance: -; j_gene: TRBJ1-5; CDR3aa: CASSSRQVNQPQHF; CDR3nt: TGTGCCAGCAGCTCCCGACAGGTTAATCAGCCCCAGCATTTT
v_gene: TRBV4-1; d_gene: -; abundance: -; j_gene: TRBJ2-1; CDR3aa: CASSQGGRGDNEQFF; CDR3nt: TGCGCCAGCAGCCAAGGAGGGAGAGGTGACAATGAGCAGTTCTTC
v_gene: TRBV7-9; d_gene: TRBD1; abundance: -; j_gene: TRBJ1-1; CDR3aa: CASSRDRGTEAFF; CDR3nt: TGTGCCAGCAGCAGGGACAGGGGCACTGAAGCTTTCTTT
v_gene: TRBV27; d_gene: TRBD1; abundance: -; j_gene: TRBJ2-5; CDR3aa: CASSTWDRETQYF; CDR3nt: TGTGCCAGCAGTACTTGGGACAGAGAGACCCAGTACTTC
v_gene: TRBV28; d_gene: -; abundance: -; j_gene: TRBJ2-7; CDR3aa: CASSPGGYRGDEQYF; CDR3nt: TGTGCCAGCAGTCCCGGAGGGTACAGGGGTGACGAGCAGTACTTC
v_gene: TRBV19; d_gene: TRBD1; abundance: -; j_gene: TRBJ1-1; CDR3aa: CASSLQQGANTEAFF; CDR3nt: TGTGCCAGTAGTCTTCAACAGGGGGCAAACACTGAAGCTTTCTTT
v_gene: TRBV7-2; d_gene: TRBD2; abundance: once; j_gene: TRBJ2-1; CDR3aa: CASSFSSGSLNEQFF; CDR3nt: TGTGCCAGCAGCTTTTCTAGCGGTTCGTTGAATGAGCAGTTCTTC
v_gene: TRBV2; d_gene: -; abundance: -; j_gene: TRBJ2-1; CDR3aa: CASSELIYNEQFF; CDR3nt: TGTGCCAGCAGTGAATTAATCTACAATGAGCAGTTCTTC
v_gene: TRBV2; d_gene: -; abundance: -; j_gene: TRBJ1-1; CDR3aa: CASRTGTTYTEAFF; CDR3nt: TGTGCCAGCAGAACCGGGACAACTTACACTGAAGCTTTCTTT
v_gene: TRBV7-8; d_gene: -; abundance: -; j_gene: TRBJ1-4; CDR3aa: CASSFNRDPNEKLFF; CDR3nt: TGTGCCAGCAGCTTTAACAGGGATCCTAATGAAAAACTGTTTTTT
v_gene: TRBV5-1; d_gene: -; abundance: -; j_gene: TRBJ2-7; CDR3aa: CASSMSGHSTYEQYF; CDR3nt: TGCGCCAGCAGCATGTCGGGACACTCGACCTACGAGCAGTACTTC
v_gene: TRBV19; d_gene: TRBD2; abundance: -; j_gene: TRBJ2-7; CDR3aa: CASSPRTSGDYEQYF; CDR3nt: TGTGCCAGTAGTCCCCGGACTAGCGGAGACTACGAGCAGTACTTC
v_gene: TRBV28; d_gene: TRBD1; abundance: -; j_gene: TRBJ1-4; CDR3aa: CASSLPGTGDEKLFF; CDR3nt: TGTGCCAGCAGTTTACCCGGGACAGGGGATGAAAAACTGTTTTTT
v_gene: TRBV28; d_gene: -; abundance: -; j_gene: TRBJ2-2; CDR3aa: CASLTYEGARSTGELFF; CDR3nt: TGTGCCAGCCTCACGTATGAGGGCGCCCGATCCACCGGGGAGCTGTTTTTT
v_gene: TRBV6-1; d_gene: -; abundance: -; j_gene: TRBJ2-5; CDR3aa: CASSGLSSGRAQYF; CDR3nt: TGTGCCAGCAGTGGACTAAGCTCCGGTAGGGCCCAGTACTTC
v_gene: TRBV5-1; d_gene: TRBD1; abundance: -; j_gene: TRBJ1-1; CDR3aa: CASRLGQGSGRAFF; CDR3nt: TGCGCCAGCCGCCTTGGACAGGGGTCGGGTCGAGCTTTCTTT
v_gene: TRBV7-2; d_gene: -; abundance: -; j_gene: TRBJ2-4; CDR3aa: CASSLVQGRENIQYF; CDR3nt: TGTGCCAGCAGCTTAGTCCAGGGGCGAGAGAACATTCAGTACTTC
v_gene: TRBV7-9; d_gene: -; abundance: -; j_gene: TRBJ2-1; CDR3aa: CASSLARGHNEQFF; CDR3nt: TGTGCCAGCAGCTTAGCGCGGGGGCACAATGAGCAGTTCTTC
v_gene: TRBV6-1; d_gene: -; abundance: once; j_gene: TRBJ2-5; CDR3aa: CASRRSGWGEETQYF; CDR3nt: TGTGCCAGCAGAAGATCAGGGTGGGGGGAAGAGACCCAGTACTTC
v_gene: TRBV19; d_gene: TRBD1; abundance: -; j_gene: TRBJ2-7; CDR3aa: CASSSRDRTYEQYF; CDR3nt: TGTGCCAGTAGTTCCCGGGACAGAACCTACGAGCAGTACTTC
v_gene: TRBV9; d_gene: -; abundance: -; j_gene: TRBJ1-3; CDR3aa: CASSVGVGDRFTIYF; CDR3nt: TGTGCCAGCAGCGTAGGAGTGGGAGATAGGTTCACCATATATTTT
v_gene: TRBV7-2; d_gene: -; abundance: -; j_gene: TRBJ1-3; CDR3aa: CASSLAGGGNSGNTIYF; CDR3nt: TGTGCCAGCAGCTTAGCGGGGGGAGGGAACTCTGGAAACACCATATATTTT
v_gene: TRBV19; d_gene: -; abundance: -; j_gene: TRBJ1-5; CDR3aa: CASSIDQQGGQPQHF; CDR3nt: TGTGCCAGTAGTATAGATCAACAGGGCGGTCAGCCCCAGCATTTT